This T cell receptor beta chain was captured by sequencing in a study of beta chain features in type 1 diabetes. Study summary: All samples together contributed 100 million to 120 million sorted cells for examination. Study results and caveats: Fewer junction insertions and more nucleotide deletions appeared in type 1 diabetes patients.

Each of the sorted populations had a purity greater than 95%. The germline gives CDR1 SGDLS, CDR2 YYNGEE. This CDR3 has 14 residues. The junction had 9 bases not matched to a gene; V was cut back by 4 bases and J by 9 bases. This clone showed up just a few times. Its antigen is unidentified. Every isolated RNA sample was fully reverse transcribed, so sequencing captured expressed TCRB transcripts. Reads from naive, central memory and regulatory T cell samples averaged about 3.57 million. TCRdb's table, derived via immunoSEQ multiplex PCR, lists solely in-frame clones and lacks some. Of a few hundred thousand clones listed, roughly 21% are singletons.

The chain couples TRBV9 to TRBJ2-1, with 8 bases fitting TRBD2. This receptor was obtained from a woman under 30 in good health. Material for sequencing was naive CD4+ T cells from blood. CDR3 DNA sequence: TGTGCCAGCAGCCTGACGGGGGGGCGAGGTGAGCAGTTCTTC. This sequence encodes CASSLTGGRGEQFF.